These 31 T cell receptor beta chains were sequenced from one sample in a study of blood T cell repertoires in COVID-19. Data came from immunoSEQ multiplex PCR; TCRdb stores just in-frame clones and leaves some out. In the table there are 200,000 to 300,000 clones, approximately 86% of which are singletons. Sequencing was done on a sample of peripheral blood. The source of these receptors is a woman aged 55-70 years who had recovered from COVID-19.

This rearrangement joins TRBV19 to TRBJ1-2, with TRBD1 matching 9 bases. Germline V gene data show CDR1 as LNHDA and CDR2 as SQIVND (reference sequence). The length of the CDR3 is 13 residues. J was trimmed by 4 bases and V by 6 bases; bases with no gene match: 3. The CDR3 nucleotides are TGTGCCAGTAGGGCGGGACAGGGCTATGGCTACACCTTC. Translation gives CASRAGQGYGYTF. Full variable domain (rest looked up from reference TRBV19 and TRBJ1-2): DGGITQSPKYLFRKEGQNVTLSCEQNLNHDAMYWYRQDPGQGLRLIYYSQIVNDFQKGDIAEGYSVSREKKESFPLTVTSAQKNPTAFYLCASRAGQGYGYTFGSGTRLTVV.

The rearrangement uses TRBV28 and TRBJ1-5; TRBD1 might be the D (6 bases). CDR3 length: 12 amino acids. Germline lookup yields CDR1 MDHEN and CDR2 SYDVKM. Trimming pared 6 bases from V and 6 bases from J, leaving 9 bases between. CDR3 sequence: CASRRTVQPQHF. CDR3 sequence (DNA): TGTGCCAGCAGGAGGACAGTTCAGCCCCAGCATTTT.

This chain uses TRBV11-1 with TRBJ1-1; 8 bases fit TRBD1. Germline trimming cut 1 base from V and 5 bases from J; bases unmatched to any gene: 3. This CDR3 region has 14 residues. Germline V CDR1 and CDR2: SGHAT, FQDESV (reference sequence). CDR3 in amino acids: CASSLDRGTTEAFF. The CDR3 coding sequence is TGTGCCAGCAGCTTAGACAGGGGGACGACTGAAGCTTTCTTT.

The V call is TRBV6-2 or TRBV6-3, the J call TRBJ1-1, with 9 bases identical to TRBD1. CDR1 MNHEY and CDR2 SVGEGT come from the germline V gene. V was clipped by 5 bases and J by 5 bases; unmatched bases: 15. The CDR3 is 17 amino acids. CDR3 DNA sequence: TGTGCCAGCAGTGGCCAGCCCGGGACAGGGACGGGGACTGAAGCTTTCTTT. Amino acid sequence: CASSGQPGTGTGTEAFF.

This chain links TRBV28 with TRBJ1-5; TRBD1 matches 9 bases. This CDR3 is 15 amino acids long. Germline-derived CDR1 and CDR2 are MDHEN and SYDVKM. With V trimmed by 2 bases and J by 7 bases, 6 bases remained unmatched. The CDR3 DNA sequence: TGTGCCAGCAGTTTAGGGACAGGGTTCGACCAGCCCCAGCATTTT. Its translation is CASSLGTGFDQPQHF.

This chain uses TRBV18 with TRBJ2-5; a weak D match, TRBD1 (6 bases). Looked up from germline, CDR1 is KGHSH and CDR2 is LQKENI. CDR3 length equals 18 residues. Trimming cost V 1 base and J 5 bases, with 23 bases left between them. The CDR3 reads CASSPLLVQGPERETQYF. The CDR3 DNA follows: TGTGCCAGCTCACCACTGCTTGTGCAGGGGCCTGAGCGGGAGACCCAGTACTTC.

The chain joins TRBV15 to TRBJ2-6, with 11 bases fitting TRBD2. V gave up 0 bases and J gave up 0 bases; unmatched junction bases: 7. This CDR3 comprises 20 residues. Germline CDR1 is LNHNV and CDR2 is YYDKDF (reference sequence). The CDR3 DNA reads as TGTGCCACCAGCAGAGATTTCGTACTAGCGGGGGACTCTGGGGCCAACGTCCTGACTTTC. Its protein is CATSRDFVLAGDSGANVLTF. The full variable domain, rest sourced from reference TRBV15 and TRBJ2-6, is DAMVIQNPRYQVTQFGKPVTLSCSQTLNHNVMYWYQQKSSQAPKLLFHYYDKDFNNEADTPDNFQSRRPNTSFCFLDIRSPGLGDTAMYLCATSRDFVLAGDSGANVLTFGAGSRLTVL.

This clone was counted only a few times. The CDR3 loop reads CASTTYEGANVLTF. The CDR3 DNA sequence: TGTGCCAGCACCACCTACGAGGGGGCCAACGTCCTGACTTTC. The chain uses TRBV5-5 and TRBJ2-6; D unresolved. CDR1 is SGHKS, CDR2 YYEKEE, per germline (reference sequence). This CDR3 has 14 residues. Trimming shortened V by 6 bases and J by 4 bases, and 11 bases separated the two germline ends.

J is TRBJ1-2 and V is TRBV5-1; a weak D match, TRBD1 (6 bases). Germline CDR1 reads SGHRS; CDR2 reads YFSETQ. V was clipped by 6 bases and J by 0 bases, with 9 bases between them. CDR3 length equals 13 residues. The CDR3 bases are TGCGCCAGCAAAGGACAGTCTAACTATGGCTACACCTTC. Translation gives CASKGQSNYGYTF.

The rearrangement joins TRBV15 to TRBJ1-5; a weak D match, TRBD1 (5 bases). V was pared by 0 bases and J by 4 bases, with 10 bases between. Germline V gene data show CDR1 as LNHNV and CDR2 as YYDKDF (reference sequence). The CDR3 extends over 15 amino acids. CDR3 coding DNA: TGTGCCACCAGCAGAGATCCGGGGGTAAATCAGCCCCAGCATTTT. Encoded protein: CATSRDPGVNQPQHF. The variable domain in full, completed from reference TRBV15 and TRBJ1-5, reads DAMVIQNPRYQVTQFGKPVTLSCSQTLNHNVMYWYQQKSSQAPKLLFHYYDKDFNNEADTPDNFQSRRPNTSFCFLDIRSPGLGDTAMYLCATSRDPGVNQPQHFGDGTRLSIL.

V usage is TRBV24-1 and J usage is TRBJ2-5; tentatively, D is TRBD2 (6 bases). Germline V lookup: CDR1 KGHDR, CDR2 SFDVKD. V lost 5 bases to trimming and J lost 5 bases, with 14 bases between them. This CDR3 has 14 amino acids. Here the CDR3 DNA reads TGTGCCACCAGTGGGGGGACTCCTGGTGAGACCCAGTACTTC. Translating it yields CATSGGTPGETQYF.

This chain joins TRBV6-5 and TRBJ2-1, with TRBD2 identical over 13 bases. J lost 6 bases, V lost 6 bases, and 2 bases had no gene match. This CDR3 is built from 14 residues. Germline V gene sequence: CDR1 MNHEY, CDR2 SVGAGI. The CDR3 spells CASRTSGGGNEQFF. CDR3 sequence (DNA): TGTGCCAGCAGAACTAGCGGGGGGGGCAATGAGCAGTTCTTC.

The chain recombines TRBV5-1 with TRBJ1-6, with TRBD1 identical over 10 bases. From germline, CDR1 is SGHRS and CDR2 YFSETQ. CDR3 length: 15 residues. Germline trimming cut 2 bases from V and 10 bases from J; bases unmatched to any gene: 6. CDR3 nucleotide sequence: TGCGCCAGCAGCTTCGGGACAGGGGTGGGATCACCCCTCCACTTT. It specifies CASSFGTGVGSPLHF.

The DNA of the CDR3 is TGTGCCAGCAGTTTATTTAGCGGGGGGGCCAGGGATACGCAGTATTTT. This translates into CASSLFSGGARDTQYF. This sequence joins TRBV28 and TRBJ2-3; 11 nucleotides align to TRBD2. Germline values: CDR1 MDHEN, CDR2 SYDVKM. The CDR3 totals 16 residues. The J segment lost 6 bases and the V segment lost 1 base, leaving 6 bases of the junction unmatched.

The chain couples TRBV2 to TRBJ2-5; possibly TRBD2 for D (6 bases). The CDR3 sequence is 13 residues long. CDR1 and CDR2 from the germline V gene are SNHLY and FYNNEI. With 8 bases removed from V and 1 base from J, the gap between germline ends came to 11 bases. DNA for the CDR3: TGTGCCAGCTACCGGGGGATCCAAGAGACCCAGTACTTC. This encodes CASYRGIQETQYF.

The chain joins TRBV7-2 to TRBJ1-3, with no clear D. The V gene's germline CDR1 is SGHTA and CDR2 FQGNSA. The CDR3 totals 16 residues. V was shortened by 2 bases and J by 1 base, with 12 bases between the two germline ends. CDR3 sequence (DNA): TGTGCCAGCAGCTTATTATGGTCAGGATCTGGAAACACCATATATTTT. Translating gives CASSLLWSGSGNTIYF.

This chain joins TRBV5-1 and TRBJ1-2; TRBD1 agrees at 7 bases. The CDR3 sequence is 13 residues long. J gave up 7 bases and V 4 bases, and 7 bases lay outside the gene matches. Germline loops: CDR1 SGHRS, CDR2 YFSETQ. The CDR3 DNA reads TGCGCCAGCAGCGAGACAGGGTTACGTGGCTACACCTTC. Protein: CASSETGLRGYTF.

The V and J genes are TRBV18 and TRBJ1-3; maybe TRBD1 (6 bases). The ends were cut back, 3 bases at V and 0 bases at J, with 18 bases in the middle. The CDR3 extends over 18 amino acids. The germline gives CDR1 KGHSH, CDR2 LQKENI. The CDR3 DNA reads as TGTGCCAGCTCACCCCTTCAGCTACAGGGTCTCTCTGGAAACACCATATATTTT. Its protein is CASSPLQLQGLSGNTIYF.

This clone came up a few times. CDR3 DNA sequence: TGTGCCAGCAGCTTACGGGACAGGGACACTGAAGCTTTCTTT. It specifies CASSLRDRDTEAFF. This rearrangement joins TRBV7-8 to TRBJ1-1; 9 nucleotides agree with TRBD1. CDR3 size: 14 residues. V lost 2 bases to trimming and J lost 3 bases; unmatched junction nucleotides: 1. The V gene's germline CDR1 is SGHVS and CDR2 FQNEAQ.

The V gene is TRBV5-1, the J gene TRBJ1-6; possibly TRBD1 for D (6 bases). Trimming removed 1 base from V and 7 bases from J, with 9 bases in between. The germline CDR1 and CDR2 sequences are SGHRS and YFSETQ. The CDR3 runs 14 residues. The CDR3 sequence: CASSLPGENSPLHF. The DNA of the CDR3 is TGCGCCAGCAGCTTGCCAGGGGAAAATTCACCCCTCCACTTT.

The rearrangement links TRBV28 to TRBJ1-4; D is unresolved. CDR1 is MDHEN and CDR2 is SYDVKM in the germline V gene. Between the trimmed V and J ends, which lost 3 bases and 0 bases, there was a span of 11 bases. This CDR3 is 16 amino acids long. The CDR3 DNA reads as TGTGCCAGCAGTTTCCTCGGGGTTGCAACTAATGAAAAACTGTTTTTT. Translating gives CASSFLGVATNEKLFF.

This clone was detected only once. The rearrangement links TRBV18 to TRBJ1-6, with D hard to call. Trimming took 2 bases from V and 1 from J, leaving 21 bases between them. The germline CDR1 and CDR2 sequences are KGHSH and LQKENI. The CDR3 spans 20 residues. The CDR3 DNA reads as TGTGCCAGCTCACCAGAGGGCCCTCGGGCGGGAATGTCCTATAATTCACCCCTCCACTTT. Residues: CASSPEGPRAGMSYNSPLHF. The full variable domain, in which reference TRBV18 and TRBJ1-6 provide the parts outside the CDR3, is NAGVMQNPRHLVRRRGQEARLRCSPMKGHSHVYWYRQLPEEGLKFMVYLQKENIIDESGMPKERFSAEFPKEGPSILRIQQVVRGDSAAYFCASSPEGPRAGMSYNSPLHFGNGTRLTVT.

This rearrangement joins TRBV7-8 to TRBJ2-7, with TRBD2 matching over 7 bases. This CDR3 contains 18 residues. Trimming took 5 bases from V and 0 from J; bases not matched to a gene: 16. Germline V CDR1 and CDR2: SGHVS, FQNEAQ. The CDR3 sequence: CASSEGTGGGSISYEQYF. The CDR3 nucleotides read TGTGCCAGCAGCGAAGGGACTGGGGGGGGGAGTATCTCCTACGAGCAGTACTTC.

CDR3 nucleotide sequence: TGTGCCAGCAGCTTATTTTACCAGAGCACAGATACGCAGTATTTT. Its translation is CASSLFYQSTDTQYF. This chain connects TRBV7-2 to TRBJ2-3, with no clear D. With 2 bases removed from V and 0 bases from J, the gap between germline ends came to 9 bases. The length of the CDR3 is 15 residues. Germline loops: CDR1 SGHTA, CDR2 FQGNSA.

The gene calls are TRBV4-2 and TRBJ2-4; 10 bases are shared with TRBD1. The CDR3 spans 15 residues. V was clipped by 2 bases and J by 6 bases; unmatched bases: 4. The germline V gene encodes CDR1 LGHNA and CDR2 YNFKEQ. The CDR3 sequence: CASSQLGQGTNIQYF. In DNA form, the CDR3 reads TGTGCCAGCAGCCAATTGGGACAGGGGACAAACATTCAGTACTTC.

The chain is built from TRBV11-2 and TRBJ2-1; 10 bases align to TRBD2. The J segment lost 6 bases and the V segment lost 1 base, leaving 6 bases of the junction unmatched. Germline V gene sequence: CDR1 SGHAT, CDR2 FQNNGV. CDR3 length: 16 amino acids. The CDR3 nucleotides read TGTGCCAGCAGCTTAGGGAGTAGCGGGGGGCTCAATGAGCAGTTCTTC. It codes for CASSLGSSGGLNEQFF.

V and J are TRBV7-2 and TRBJ2-7; 9 nucleotides match TRBD2. This CDR3 contains 16 residues. Germline trimming cut 1 base from V and 2 bases from J; bases unmatched to any gene: 6. Germline V gene data show CDR1 as SGHTA and CDR2 as FQGNSA. The CDR3 loop is CASSLDGASGAYEQYF. In nucleotides, the CDR3 is TGTGCCAGCAGCTTAGACGGGGCTAGCGGGGCCTACGAGCAGTACTTC.

The chain links TRBV10-3 to TRBJ2-3, with D perhaps matching TRBD2 (6 bases). The CDR3 has 15 residues. CDR1 is ENHRY, CDR2 SYGVKD, per germline. With 4 bases removed from V and 0 bases from J, the gap between germline ends came to 11 bases. CDR3 loop: CAISGGAGSTDTQYF. CDR3 nucleotide sequence: TGTGCCATCAGTGGCGGGGCCGGAAGCACAGATACGCAGTATTTT.

This chain connects TRBV5-8 to TRBJ2-2; 13 bases map to TRBD2. The CDR3 covers 18 residues. Trimming cost V 4 bases and J 4 bases; bases outside gene matches: 10. Germline CDR1 reads SGHTS; CDR2 reads YDEGEE. CDR3 protein: CASSPELAGGPATGELFF. CDR3 nucleotides: TGTGCCAGCAGCCCCGAACTAGCGGGGGGGCCTGCCACCGGGGAGCTGTTTTTT.

The chain uses TRBV11-2 and TRBJ2-2; TRBD1 matches at 10 bases. Per the germline V gene, CDR1 is SGHAT and CDR2 is FQNNGV. After removal of 0 bases from V and 6 bases from J, the junction contained 4 bases not matched to a gene. The CDR3 contains 16 residues. The CDR3 DNA sequence: TGTGCCAGCAGCTTAGATAGGACAGGGGGACCCGGGGAGCTGTTTTTT. It encodes CASSLDRTGGPGELFF. The full variable domain, rest sourced from reference TRBV11-2 and TRBJ2-2, is EAGVAQSPRYKIIEKRQSVAFWCNPISGHATLYWYQQILGQGPKLLIQFQNNGVVDDSQLPKDRFSAERLKGVDSTLKIQPAKLEDSAVYLCASSLDRTGGPGELFFGEGSRLTVL.

The rearrangement joins TRBV6-5 to TRBJ1-5, with D unclear. Trimming left V 0 bases short and J 1 base short, with 7 bases between. The CDR3 sequence is 15 residues long. In germline, CDR1 is MNHEY, CDR2 SVGAGI. The DNA of the CDR3 is TGTGCCAGCAGTTACTCCGGAGTGAGCAATCAGCCCCAGCATTTT. Translated: CASSYSGVSNQPQHF.